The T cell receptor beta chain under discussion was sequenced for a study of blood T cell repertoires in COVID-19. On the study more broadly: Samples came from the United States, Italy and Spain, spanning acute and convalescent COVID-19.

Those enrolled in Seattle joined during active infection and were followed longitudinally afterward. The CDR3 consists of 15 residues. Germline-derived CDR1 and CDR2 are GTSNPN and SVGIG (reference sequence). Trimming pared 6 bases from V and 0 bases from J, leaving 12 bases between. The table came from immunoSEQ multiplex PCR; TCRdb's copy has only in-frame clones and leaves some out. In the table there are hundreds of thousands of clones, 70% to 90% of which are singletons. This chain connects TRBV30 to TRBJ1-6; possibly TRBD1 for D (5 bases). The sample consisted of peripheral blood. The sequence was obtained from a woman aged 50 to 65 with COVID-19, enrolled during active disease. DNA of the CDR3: TGTGCCTGCTGGGAGGGGAGCTCCTATAATTCACCCCTCCACTTT. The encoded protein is CACWEGSSYNSPLHF.